This T cell receptor (beta chain) originates from a study of CD8+CD57+ T cells in acquired aplastic anemia. General study results and limits: Overlap between patients and controls comprised about 28 CD8+ CDR3 sequences.

The J segment lost 7 bases and the V segment lost 6 bases, leaving 6 bases of the junction unmatched. CDR1 and CDR2 from the germline V gene are MRHNA and SNTAGT. The CDR3 sequence is 13 residues long. Selection for sequencing was limited to patients who had shown CD8+CD57+ cell expansion by flow cytometry. Blood came from patients not yet given any therapy. Using genomic DNA as the template, TCR beta VDJ and CDR3 profiling was carried out. TCRdb processed the reads anew with MiXCR; each CDR3 protein has one entry. The sample holds over 150,000 distinct CDR3 sequences; about 64% are singletons and the top ten take around 45%. Remarks on this clonotype: Its antigen is undetermined.

What was sequenced was sorted CD4+, CD8+, or CD8+CD57+ T cells (not recorded which) from PBMCs. The chain is built from TRBV6-4 and TRBJ2-1; 7 bases agree with TRBD2. The sequence derives from a human donor with aplastic anemia. The CDR3 is CASSHDGGNEQFF. CDR3 coding DNA: TGTGCCAGCAGCCACGACGGGGGGAATGAGCAGTTCTTC.